These T cell receptor beta chains were read from a single sample in a study of glioma-infiltrating T cells. Via MiXCR, TCRdb re-called the multiplex PCR reads, giving one row per CDR3 protein. The repertoire holds about 190,000 distinct CDR3 sequences, with over 25% as singletons. Sample: glioma tissue, nonneoplastic brain tissue, or PBMCs (not recorded which). These receptors all stem from a human donor with low-grade glioma or glioblastoma, undergoing nonglioma brain surgery, or in good health (not recorded which). Each CDR3 is given with its conserved first and last residue. D genes are given only for firm matches. Clone size is given for some rows only: seen once, a few or many times, or a class if the clone is expanded.

CDR3 | V | D | size
CASSQQTSGRADSGELFF | TRBV4-3 | TRBD2 | many
CASGTNYGYTF | TRBV7-9 | - | many
CASTGLAGGEQYF | TRBV27 | TRBD2 | -
CASATGGAGGEMFF | TRBV19 | - | -
CSARLAGYNEQFF | TRBV20-1 | TRBD2 | many
CASSRLPGQGGGETQYF | TRBV12-3/TRBV12-4 | TRBD1 | many
CASSPSRLGGEQYF | TRBV6-1 | - | many
CASSSRLAGGGGDTQYF | TRBV7-9 | TRBD2 | -
CASTPGMSDTEAFF | TRBV7-9 | - | many
CASSQTSGDAGELFF | TRBV3-1 | TRBD2 | many
CASSNHRGDTFSYEQYF | TRBV5-1 | - | -
CSVEDPGSNYGYTF | TRBV29-1 | - | -
CASSQDRKDYGYTF | TRBV4-3 | - | -
CSVTGTVEETQYF | TRBV29-1 | - | many
CASSFGGTNTEAFF | TRBV12-3/TRBV12-4 | - | -
CASSPDLYEQYF | TRBV27 | - | many
CASTETSGNYNEQFF | TRBV7-2 | TRBD2 | -